The clone carrying this T cell receptor (delta chain) has more than one count but fewer than ten. The sample originates from a study of gamma-delta T cells after stem cell transplantation. Germline assignment: CDR1 TSWWSYY and CDR2 QGS. V shed 2 bases, J shed 0 bases, and the junction held 19 bases outside the gene matches. CDR3 size: 21 residues. TCRdb re-identified clones in the RT-PCR reads via CATT. The table has around 2,500 delta-chain clones, more than 20% seen once. The source material was gamma-delta T cells. The genes are TRDV1 and TRDJ1; 9 bases are shared with TRDD3. The TCR was taken from a human donor. It is not recorded whose cells these are; they may come from a transplant donor. The CDR3, as DNA: TGTGCTCTTGGGGAAATGTTAGGGGCTGGGGGATTAGCCCTAGACACCGATAAACTCATCTTT. This gives the protein CALGEMLGAGGLALDTDKLIF.